This T cell receptor (beta chain) was identified in a study of OX40 agonist ivuxolimab in advanced cancers. The assay was immunoSEQ multiplex PCR, and TCRdb's table has in-frame clones only and misses some. The sample includes some 62,000 clones, around 85% seen only once; the top ten take around 3.6%. V was clipped by 3 bases and J by 4 bases; unmatched bases: 10. CDR1 is LNHDA and CDR2 is SQIVND in the germline V gene (reference sequence). This CDR3 comprises 16 residues. The source of this sequence is an adult with an advanced solid tumor such as melanoma, head and neck, liver or kidney cancer. This chain connects TRBV19 to TRBJ2-7; 9 positions agree with TRBD1. Sequenced here: CD4+ or CD8+ T cells sorted from blood, sampled in a trial of the OX40 agonist ivuxolimab. Here the CDR3 reads CASSIGSGQGKYEQYF. The DNA for the CDR3 is TGTGCCAGTAGTATTGGGTCGGGACAGGGAAAATACGAGCAGTACTTC.